The T cell receptor beta chain described here comes from a study of T-cell reconstitution after alpha-beta-depleted transplantation in children. As it was prepared, the TCRbeta library received unique molecular identifiers. Each CDR3 protein gets one entry after TCRdb re-called the PCR reads with MiXCR. The table lists fewer than 700,000 distinct CDR3 sequences, approximately 13% of them singletons. This clonotype was seen many times. V lost 6 bases and J lost 5, with 19 bases in between. There are 15 residues in the CDR3. Sequenced here: PBMCs, mostly from graft donor cells, sampled 360 days after TCRalphabeta/CD19-depleted stem cell transplant. The gene calls are TRBV12-3 or TRBV12-4 and TRBJ2-5; a possible D gene is TRBD2 (6 bases). This clonotype originated in a male patient younger than 18 who had a stem cell transplant for acute myeloid leukemia, so the T cells may come from the graft donor. CDR3 residues: CASRDRARDWETQYF. The CDR3 nucleotides read TGTGCCAGCAGGGACCGAGCTAGGGACTGGGAGACCCAGTACTTC.